The present TCR beta chain was sequenced within a study of OX40 agonist ivuxolimab in advanced cancers. For the wider study: Ivuxolimab was an agonistic, fully human IgG2 monoclonal antibody directed against OX40 (CD134), a costimulatory receptor. Intravenous ivuxolimab was administered to patients every 2 weeks at six dose levels: 0.01, 0.1, 0.3, 1.5, 3 and 10 mg/kg. Among the roughly 50 dose-escalation patients, approximately 20 had hepatocellular carcinoma, 15 or so melanoma, 9 renal cell carcinoma and 9 head and neck cancer. In the dose-escalation cohort, more than 75% of patients were male, and the mean age was approximately 64 years, with a range of about 23 to 90. Prior anti-PD-1, anti-PD-L1 or anti-CTLA-4 therapy was permitted, and approximately 42% of dose-escalation patients had received checkpoint inhibitors. Partial responses occurred in three dose-escalation patients: two with cutaneous melanoma and one with hepatocellular carcinoma. The point of sequencing TCRbeta in the periphery was to test whether ivuxolimab changed TCR sequence diversity and drove clonal T-cell expansion. The monotherapy dose-escalation portion (N ≈ 57 patients) of the phase I ivuxolimab trial is reported in the paper. General conclusions and limits of the study: At doses from 0.1 to 3.0 mg/kg, clonal expansion was seen in both CD4+ and CD8+ blood T cells between baseline and week 6. Low levels of normalized T-cell clonal expansion were also shown by some nonresponding patients. After ivuxolimab, more expanded clones were found on average in CD8+ T cells than in CD4+ T cells. Partial responders in the 0.1-3.0 mg/kg groups had among the lowest normalized peripheral clonal expansion, especially among CD8+ T cells. Which antigens the clonally expanded peripheral T cells were specific for was not determined.

Genomic DNA was extracted from sorted cells for sequencing of the TCRbeta CDR3 region. The immunoSEQ Assay was used to sequence the TCRbeta CDR3 regions. Sourced from immuneACCESS, this table was stored by TCRdb with only in-frame sequences that have V and J called. A share of the clones is absent; for the studies checked, an unresolved V gene accounts for under half, and the remainder has no known explanation. Present in this sample are 70,000 to 95,000 clones, about 94% of which were seen just once. The top ten hold around a tenth of the sample. The CDR3 measures 13 amino acids from cysteine to phenylalanine. Kept here is only the CDR3 DNA, which spans 39 bases and is read in frame from base 1. CDR1 and CDR2 were assigned from the germline V gene as ENHRY and SYGVKD. Deletion took 10 bases off V and 1 base off J, with a span of 14 bases between the germline ends. As for this clone: There is no known antigen for this receptor. No base quality information exists; no much larger clone differs at one position.

The trial excluded patients who had a history of autoimmune disease or were on systemic immunosuppression. Peripheral blood for TCR sequencing was collected from all dose cohorts at baseline, on cycle 4 day 1, and on cycle 7 day 1. Samples were obtained from an open-label, multicenter, first-in-human phase I dose-escalation trial of ivuxolimab. Adults with locally advanced or metastatic head and neck squamous cell, hepatocellular, melanoma or renal cell carcinoma were enrolled in the trial. Before TCR sequencing, CD4+ and CD8+ T cells were separately sorted from peripheral blood. The clonotype comes from an adult with an advanced solid tumor such as melanoma, head and neck, liver or kidney cancer. The V gene is TRBV10-3 and the J gene is TRBJ2-7; the D gene may be TRBD1 or TRBD2, since each aligns over 5 bases. Sequences were derived from CD4+ or CD8+ T cells sorted from blood, sampled in a trial of the OX40 agonist ivuxolimab. The bases are TGTGCCACCCAGCAGGGAGAGTCCTACGAGCAGTACTTC. Its translation is CATQQGESYEQYF.